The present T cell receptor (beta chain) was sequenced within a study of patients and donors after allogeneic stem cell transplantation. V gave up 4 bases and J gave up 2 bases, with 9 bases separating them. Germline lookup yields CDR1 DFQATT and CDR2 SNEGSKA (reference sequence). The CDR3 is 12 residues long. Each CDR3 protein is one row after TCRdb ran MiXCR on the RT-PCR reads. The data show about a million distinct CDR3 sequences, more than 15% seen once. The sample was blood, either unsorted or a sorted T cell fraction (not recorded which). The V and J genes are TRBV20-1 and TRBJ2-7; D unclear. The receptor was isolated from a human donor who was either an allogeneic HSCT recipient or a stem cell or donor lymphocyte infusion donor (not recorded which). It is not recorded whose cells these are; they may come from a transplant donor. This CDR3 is CSATTRTYEQYF. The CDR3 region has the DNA TGCAGTGCTACTACAAGGACCTACGAGCAGTACTTC.